This T cell receptor (beta chain) derives from a study of T cell responses to AZD1222 COVID-19 vaccine. About the research overall: The study pooled second doses at about 4 or about 12 weeks.

Sequencing used immunoSEQ multiplex PCR; TCRdb keeps in-frame clones, though not all of them. Of roughly 150,000 clones listed, approximately 84% are singletons. Study-level results: Just six or seven AZD1222 recipients tested seropositive at baseline. The donors showed a predominance of white British ancestry and of females, with possible underestimation of clonal diversity. Increased Spike-specific TCR breadth and depth were observed after two AZD1222 doses.

With regard to this clone: What it binds is unknown.

The material sequenced was peripheral blood, taken on day 0 of AZD1222 vaccination. The receptor was isolated from an adult in good health.

CDR3 in DNA: TGTGCCAGCAGCCGTTACAGGGAAAGGAACACTGAAGCTTTCTTT. This translates into CASSRYRERNTEAFF. This chain connects TRBV7-8 to TRBJ1-1; D may be TRBD1 (6 bases). The V end was cut by 5 bases, the J end by 1 base, with 14 bases between. This CDR3 is 15 amino acids long. Germline V gives CDR1 SGHVS, CDR2 FQNEAQ.